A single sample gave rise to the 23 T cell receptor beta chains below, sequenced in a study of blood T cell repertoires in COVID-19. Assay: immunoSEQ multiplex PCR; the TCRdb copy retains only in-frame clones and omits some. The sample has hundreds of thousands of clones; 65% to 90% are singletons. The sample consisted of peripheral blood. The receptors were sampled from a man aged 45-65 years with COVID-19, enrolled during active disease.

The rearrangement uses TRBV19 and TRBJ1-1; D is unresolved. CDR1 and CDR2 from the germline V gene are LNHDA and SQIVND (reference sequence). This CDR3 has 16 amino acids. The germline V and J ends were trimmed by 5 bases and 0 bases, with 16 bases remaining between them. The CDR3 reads CASSPRAGPMNTEAFF. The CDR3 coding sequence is TGTGCCAGTAGTCCGCGGGCAGGACCCATGAACACTGAAGCTTTCTTT.

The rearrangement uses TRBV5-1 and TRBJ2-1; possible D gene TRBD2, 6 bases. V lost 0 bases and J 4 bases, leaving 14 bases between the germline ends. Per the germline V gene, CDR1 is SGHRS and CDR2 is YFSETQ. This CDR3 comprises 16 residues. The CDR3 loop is CASSLAGGAAYNEQFF. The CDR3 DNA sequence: TGCGCCAGCAGCTTGGCCGGGGGTGCGGCATACAATGAGCAGTTCTTC.

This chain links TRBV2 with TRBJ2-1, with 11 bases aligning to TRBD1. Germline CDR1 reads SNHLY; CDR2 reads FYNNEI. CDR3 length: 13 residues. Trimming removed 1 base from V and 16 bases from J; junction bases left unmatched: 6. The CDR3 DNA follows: TGTGCCAGCAGTGAAGGGACAGGGGGCTTGGGATTCTTC. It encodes CASSEGTGGLGFF.

The CDR3 spells CASSPEGRGVLFF. CDR3 nucleotides: TGCGCCAGCAGCCCCGAGGGCCGAGGTGTGCTGTTTTTT. The chain recombines TRBV5-1 with TRBJ2-2; D is possibly TRBD2 (5 bases). Trimming shortened V by 4 bases and J by 13 bases, and 17 bases separated the two germline ends. The CDR3 extends over 13 amino acids. Germline V gene data show CDR1 as SGHRS and CDR2 as YFSETQ. The whole variable domain, remainder taken from reference TRBV5-1 and TRBJ2-2, is KAGVTQTPRYLIKTRGQQVTLSCSPISGHRSVSWYQQTPGQGLQFLFEYFSETQRNKGNFPGRFSGRQFSNSRSEMNVSTLELGDSALYLCASSPEGRGVLFFGEGSRLTVL.

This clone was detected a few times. CDR3 sequence (DNA): TGTGCCAGCAGTGTCCCACAGGGGGCCGGGTACGAGCAGTACTTC. As protein: CASSVPQGAGYEQYF. The V and J genes are TRBV2 and TRBJ2-7; 9 nucleotides align to TRBD1. The CDR3 runs to 15 residues. CDR1 is SNHLY and CDR2 is FYNNEI in the germline V gene. Germline trimming cut 4 bases from V and 4 bases from J; bases unmatched to any gene: 8.

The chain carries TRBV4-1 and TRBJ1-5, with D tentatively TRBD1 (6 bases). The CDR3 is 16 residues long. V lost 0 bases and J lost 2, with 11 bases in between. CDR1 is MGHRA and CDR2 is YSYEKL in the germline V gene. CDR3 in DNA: TGCGCCAGCAGCCAAGAAGGGGGTTTCGGCAATCAGCCCCAGCATTTT. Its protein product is CASSQEGGFGNQPQHF.

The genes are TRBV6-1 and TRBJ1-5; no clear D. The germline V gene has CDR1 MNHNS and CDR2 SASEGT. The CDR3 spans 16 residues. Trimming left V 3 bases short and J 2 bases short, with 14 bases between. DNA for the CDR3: TGTGCCAGCAGTGATGAGGCACTCCCGGGCAATCAGCCCCAGCATTTT. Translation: CASSDEALPGNQPQHF.

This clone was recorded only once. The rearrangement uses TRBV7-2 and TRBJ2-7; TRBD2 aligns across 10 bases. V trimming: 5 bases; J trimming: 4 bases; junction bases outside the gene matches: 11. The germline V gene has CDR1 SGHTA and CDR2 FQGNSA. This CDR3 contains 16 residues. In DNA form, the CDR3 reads TGTGCCAGCAGCCCCCGCACTAGCGGGAACCCATACGAGCAGTACTTC. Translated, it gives CASSPRTSGNPYEQYF.

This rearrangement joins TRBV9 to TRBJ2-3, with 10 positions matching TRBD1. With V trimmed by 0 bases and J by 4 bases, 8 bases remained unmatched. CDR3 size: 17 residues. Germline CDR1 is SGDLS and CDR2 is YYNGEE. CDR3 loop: CASSVAGPGQGPDTQYF. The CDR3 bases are TGTGCCAGCAGCGTAGCCGGCCCGGGACAGGGGCCAGATACGCAGTATTTT.

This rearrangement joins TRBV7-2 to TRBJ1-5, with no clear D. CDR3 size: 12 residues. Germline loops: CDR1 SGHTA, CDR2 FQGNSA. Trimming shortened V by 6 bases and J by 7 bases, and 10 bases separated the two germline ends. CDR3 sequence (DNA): TGTGCCAGCAGTTTTGACTCGCAGCCCCAGCATTTT. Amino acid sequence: CASSFDSQPQHF.

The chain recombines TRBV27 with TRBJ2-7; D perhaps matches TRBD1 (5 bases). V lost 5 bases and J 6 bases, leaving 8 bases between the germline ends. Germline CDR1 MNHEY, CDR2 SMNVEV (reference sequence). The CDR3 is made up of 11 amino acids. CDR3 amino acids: CASSQGGEQYF. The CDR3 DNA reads TGTGCCAGCAGTCAGGGCGGCGAGCAGTACTTC.

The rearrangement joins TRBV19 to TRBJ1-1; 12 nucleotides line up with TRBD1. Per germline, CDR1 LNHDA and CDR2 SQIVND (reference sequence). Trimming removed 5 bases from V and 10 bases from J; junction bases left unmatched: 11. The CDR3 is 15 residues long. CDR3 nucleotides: TGTGCCAGTAGTCCCCGGCCGGGACAGGGGGCCAGAGCTTTCTTT. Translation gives CASSPRPGQGARAFF.

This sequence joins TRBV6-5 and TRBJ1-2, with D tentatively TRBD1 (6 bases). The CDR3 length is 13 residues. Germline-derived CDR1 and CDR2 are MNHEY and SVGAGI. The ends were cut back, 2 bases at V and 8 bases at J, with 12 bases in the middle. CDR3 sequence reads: CASSYAQGGGYTF. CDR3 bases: TGTGCCAGCAGTTACGCACAGGGTGGCGGCTACACCTTC.

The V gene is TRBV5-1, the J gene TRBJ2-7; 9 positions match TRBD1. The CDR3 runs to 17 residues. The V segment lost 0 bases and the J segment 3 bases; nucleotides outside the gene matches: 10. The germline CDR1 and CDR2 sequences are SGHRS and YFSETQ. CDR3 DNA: TGCGCCAGCAGCTTGGTAGTTGGGGCGGACAGGGGCTACGAGCAGTACTTC. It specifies CASSLVVGADRGYEQYF.

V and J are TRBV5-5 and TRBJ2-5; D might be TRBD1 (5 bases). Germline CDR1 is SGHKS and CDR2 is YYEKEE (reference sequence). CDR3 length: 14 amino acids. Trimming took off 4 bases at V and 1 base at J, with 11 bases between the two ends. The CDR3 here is CASSRGHLQETQYF. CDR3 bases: TGTGCCAGCAGCCGCGGACATCTCCAAGAGACCCAGTACTTC. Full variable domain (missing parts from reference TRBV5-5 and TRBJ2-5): DAGVTQSPTHLIKTRGQQVTLRCSPISGHKSVSWYQQVLGQGPQFIFQYYEKEERGRGNFPDRFSARQFPNYSSELNVNALLLGDSALYLCASSRGHLQETQYFGPGTRLLVL.

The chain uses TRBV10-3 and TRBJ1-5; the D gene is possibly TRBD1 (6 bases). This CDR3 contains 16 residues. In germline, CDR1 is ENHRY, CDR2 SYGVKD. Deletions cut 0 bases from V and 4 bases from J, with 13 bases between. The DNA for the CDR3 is TGTGCCATCAGTGAGTCGGCAGGGGTGAGTAATCAGCCCCAGCATTTT. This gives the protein CAISESAGVSNQPQHF.

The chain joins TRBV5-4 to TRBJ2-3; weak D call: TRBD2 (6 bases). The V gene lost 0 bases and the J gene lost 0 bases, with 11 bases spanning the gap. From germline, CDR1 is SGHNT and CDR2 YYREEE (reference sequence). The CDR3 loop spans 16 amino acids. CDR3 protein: CASSLGGTSSTDTQYF. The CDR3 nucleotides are TGTGCCAGCAGCTTGGGGGGGACTTCCAGCACAGATACGCAGTATTTT.

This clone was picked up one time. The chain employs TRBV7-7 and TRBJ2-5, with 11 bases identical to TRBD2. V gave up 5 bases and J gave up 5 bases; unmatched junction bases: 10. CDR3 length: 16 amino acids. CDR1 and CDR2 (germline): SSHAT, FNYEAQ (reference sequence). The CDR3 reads CASSPNSGGAGETQYF. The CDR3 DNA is TGTGCCAGCAGCCCCAATAGCGGGGGGGCCGGTGAGACCCAGTACTTC.

DNA of the CDR3: TGTGCCAGCAGTGAATATAAAGGCGCGGGGGGGATAGATACGCAGTATTTT. Translation: CASSEYKGAGGIDTQYF. The V call is TRBV25-1, the J call TRBJ2-3; TRBD2 aligns across 9 bases. The CDR3 spans 17 residues. The V and J ends lost 0 bases and 5 bases, in that order; junction bases with no gene match: 9. Per the germline V gene, CDR1 is MGHDK and CDR2 is SYGVNS.

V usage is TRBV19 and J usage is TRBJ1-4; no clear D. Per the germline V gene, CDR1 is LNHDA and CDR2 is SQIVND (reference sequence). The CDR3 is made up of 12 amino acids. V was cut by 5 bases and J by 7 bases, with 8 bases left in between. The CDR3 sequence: CASSLSPEKLFF. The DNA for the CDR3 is TGTGCCAGTAGTTTATCCCCTGAAAAACTGTTTTTT.

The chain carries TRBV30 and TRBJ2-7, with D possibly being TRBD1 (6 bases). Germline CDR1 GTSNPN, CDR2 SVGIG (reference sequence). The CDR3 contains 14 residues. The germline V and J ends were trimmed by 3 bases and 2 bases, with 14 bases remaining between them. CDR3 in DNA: TGTGCCTGGAGCACAGGGATGGGCACCTACGAGCAGTACTTC. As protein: CAWSTGMGTYEQYF. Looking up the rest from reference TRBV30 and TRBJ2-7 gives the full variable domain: SQTIHQWPATLVQPVGSPLSLECTVEGTSNPNLYWYRQAAGRGLQLLFYSVGIGQISSEVPQNLSASRPQDRQFILSSKKLLLSDSGFYLCAWSTGMGTYEQYFGPGTRLTVT.

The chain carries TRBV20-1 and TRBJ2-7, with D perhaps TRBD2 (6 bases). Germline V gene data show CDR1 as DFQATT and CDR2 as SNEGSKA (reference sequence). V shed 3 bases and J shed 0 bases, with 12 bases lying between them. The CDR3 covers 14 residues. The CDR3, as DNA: TGCAGTGCTAGTGGCGGGGCCCCCTCCTACGAGCAGTACTTC. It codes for CSASGGAPSYEQYF.

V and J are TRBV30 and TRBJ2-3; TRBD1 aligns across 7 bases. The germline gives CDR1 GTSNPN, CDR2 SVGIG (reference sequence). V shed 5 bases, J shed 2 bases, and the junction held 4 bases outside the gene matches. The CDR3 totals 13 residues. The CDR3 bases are TGTGCCTGGGGGGACAGTACCACAGATACGCAGTATTTT. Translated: CAWGDSTTDTQYF.